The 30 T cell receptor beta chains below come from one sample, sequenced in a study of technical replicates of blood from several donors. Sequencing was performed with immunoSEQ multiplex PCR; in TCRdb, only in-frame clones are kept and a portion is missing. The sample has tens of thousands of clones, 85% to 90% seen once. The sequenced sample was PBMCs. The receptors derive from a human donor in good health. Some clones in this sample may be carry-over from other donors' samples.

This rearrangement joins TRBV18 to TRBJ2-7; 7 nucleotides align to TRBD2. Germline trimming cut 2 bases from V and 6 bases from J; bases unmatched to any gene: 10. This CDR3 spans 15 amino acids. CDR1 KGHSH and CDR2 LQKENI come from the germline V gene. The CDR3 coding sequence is TGTGCCAGCTCACCAGTGACGGGGGGTGGGACCGAGCAGTACTTC. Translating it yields CASSPVTGGGTEQYF. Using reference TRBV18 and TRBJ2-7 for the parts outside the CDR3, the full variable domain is NAGVMQNPRHLVRRRGQEARLRCSPMKGHSHVYWYRQLPEEGLKFMVYLQKENIIDESGMPKERFSAEFPKEGPSILRIQQVVRGDSAAYFCASSPVTGGGTEQYFGPGTRLTVT.

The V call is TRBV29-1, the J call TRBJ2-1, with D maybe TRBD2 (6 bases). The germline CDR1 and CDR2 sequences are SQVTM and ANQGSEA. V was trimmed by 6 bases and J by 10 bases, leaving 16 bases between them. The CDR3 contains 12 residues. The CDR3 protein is CSVRTTPGEQFF. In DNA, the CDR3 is TGCAGCGTGCGGACTACCCCCGGCGAGCAGTTCTTC.

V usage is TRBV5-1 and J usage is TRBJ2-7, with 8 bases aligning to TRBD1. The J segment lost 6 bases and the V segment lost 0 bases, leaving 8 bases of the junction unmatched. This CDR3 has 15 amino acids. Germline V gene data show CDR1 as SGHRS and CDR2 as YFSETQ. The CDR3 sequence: CASSLVGGQVGEQYF. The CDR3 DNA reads TGCGCCAGCAGCTTGGTGGGGGGACAGGTTGGCGAGCAGTACTTC. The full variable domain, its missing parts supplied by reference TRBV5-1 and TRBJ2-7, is KAGVTQTPRYLIKTRGQQVTLSCSPISGHRSVSWYQQTPGQGLQFLFEYFSETQRNKGNFPGRFSGRQFSNSRSEMNVSTLELGDSALYLCASSLVGGQVGEQYFGPGTRLTVT.

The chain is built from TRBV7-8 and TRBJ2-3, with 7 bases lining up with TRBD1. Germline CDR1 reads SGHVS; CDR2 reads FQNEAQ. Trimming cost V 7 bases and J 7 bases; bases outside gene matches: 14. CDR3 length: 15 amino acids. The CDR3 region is CASNARGQGVHTQYF. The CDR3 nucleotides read TGTGCCAGCAACGCCCGAGGGCAGGGGGTACATACGCAGTATTTT.

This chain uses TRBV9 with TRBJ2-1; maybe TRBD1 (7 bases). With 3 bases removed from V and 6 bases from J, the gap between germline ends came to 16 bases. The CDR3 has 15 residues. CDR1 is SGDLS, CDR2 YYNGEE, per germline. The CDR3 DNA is TGTGCCAGCAGCGCGGGAGACAGGGTAGGCAATGAGCAGTTCTTC. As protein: CASSAGDRVGNEQFF.

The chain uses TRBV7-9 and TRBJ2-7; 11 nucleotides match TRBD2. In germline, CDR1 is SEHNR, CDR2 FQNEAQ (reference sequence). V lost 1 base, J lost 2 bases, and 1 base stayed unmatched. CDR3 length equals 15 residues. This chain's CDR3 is CASSLGLAGTYEQYF. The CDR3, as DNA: TGTGCCAGCAGCTTAGGACTAGCGGGGACCTACGAGCAGTACTTC.

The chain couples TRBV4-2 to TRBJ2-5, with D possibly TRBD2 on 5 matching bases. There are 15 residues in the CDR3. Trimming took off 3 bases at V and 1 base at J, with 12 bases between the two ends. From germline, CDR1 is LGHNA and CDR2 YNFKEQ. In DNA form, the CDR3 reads TGTGCCAGCAGCCAGCAAGGGAGTTTCCAAGAGACCCAGTACTTC. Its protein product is CASSQQGSFQETQYF.

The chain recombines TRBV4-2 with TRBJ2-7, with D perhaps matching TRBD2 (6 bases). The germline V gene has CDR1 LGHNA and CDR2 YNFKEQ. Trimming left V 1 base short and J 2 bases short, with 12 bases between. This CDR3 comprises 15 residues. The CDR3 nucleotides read TGTGCCAGCAGCCAAGTGGGGGAGGATGCCTACGAGCAGTACTTC. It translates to CASSQVGEDAYEQYF.

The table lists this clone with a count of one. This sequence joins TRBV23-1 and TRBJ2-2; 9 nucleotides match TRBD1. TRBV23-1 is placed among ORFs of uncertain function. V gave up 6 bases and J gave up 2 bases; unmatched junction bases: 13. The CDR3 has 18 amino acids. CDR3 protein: CASSRSRGTGRNTGELFF. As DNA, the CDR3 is TGCGCCAGCAGCCGCTCGAGAGGGACAGGGCGAAACACCGGGGAGCTGTTTTTT.

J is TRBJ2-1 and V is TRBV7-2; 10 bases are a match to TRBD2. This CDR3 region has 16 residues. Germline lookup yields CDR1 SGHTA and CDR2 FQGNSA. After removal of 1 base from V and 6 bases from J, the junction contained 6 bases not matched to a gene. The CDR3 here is CASSLERPSGSNEQFF. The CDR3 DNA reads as TGTGCCAGCAGCTTAGAGAGGCCTAGCGGGAGCAATGAGCAGTTCTTC.

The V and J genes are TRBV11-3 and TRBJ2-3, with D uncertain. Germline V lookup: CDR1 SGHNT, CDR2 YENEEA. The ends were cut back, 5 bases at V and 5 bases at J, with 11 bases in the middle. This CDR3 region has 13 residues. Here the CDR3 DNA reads TGTGCCAGCAGCCGATCCCGACTAGATACGCAGTATTTT. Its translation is CASSRSRLDTQYF.

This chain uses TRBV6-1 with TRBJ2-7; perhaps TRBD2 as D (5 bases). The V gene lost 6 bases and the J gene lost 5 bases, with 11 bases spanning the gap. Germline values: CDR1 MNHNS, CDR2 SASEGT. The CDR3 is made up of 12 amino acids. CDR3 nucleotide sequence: TGTGCCAGCAGGTGGACTCTCCACGAGCAGTACTTC. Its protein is CASRWTLHEQYF.

The CDR3 DNA reads as TGCGCCAGCAGCCCTAGACTAGCGGGGGGATCGAACACCGGGGAGCTGTTTTTT. Its translation: CASSPRLAGGSNTGELFF. The chain couples TRBV4-1 to TRBJ2-2; 13 bases are a match to TRBD2. V was pared by 4 bases and J by 0 bases, with 5 bases of the junction left unmatched. The CDR3 has 18 residues. The germline V gene has CDR1 MGHRA and CDR2 YSYEKL.

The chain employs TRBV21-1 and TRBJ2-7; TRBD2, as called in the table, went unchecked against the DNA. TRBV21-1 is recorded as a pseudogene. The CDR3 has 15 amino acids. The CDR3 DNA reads TGTGCCAGCAGCAAAGTTGAGCGGAACCCCTACGAGCAGTACTTC. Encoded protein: CASSKVERNPYEQYF.

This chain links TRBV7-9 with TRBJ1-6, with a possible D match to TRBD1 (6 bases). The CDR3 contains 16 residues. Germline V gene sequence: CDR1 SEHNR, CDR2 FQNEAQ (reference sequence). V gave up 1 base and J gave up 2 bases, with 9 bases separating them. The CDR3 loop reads CASSLEGVTYNSPLHF. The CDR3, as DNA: TGTGCCAGCAGCTTAGAGGGGGTCACCTATAATTCACCCCTCCACTTT.

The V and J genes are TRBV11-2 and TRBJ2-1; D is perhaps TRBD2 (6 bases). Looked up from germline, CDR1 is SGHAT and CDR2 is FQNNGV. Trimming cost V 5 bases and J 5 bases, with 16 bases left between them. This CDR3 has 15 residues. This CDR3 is CASSLIRRTNNEQFF. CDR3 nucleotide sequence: TGTGCCAGCAGCCTCATCCGTCGGACTAACAATGAGCAGTTCTTC.

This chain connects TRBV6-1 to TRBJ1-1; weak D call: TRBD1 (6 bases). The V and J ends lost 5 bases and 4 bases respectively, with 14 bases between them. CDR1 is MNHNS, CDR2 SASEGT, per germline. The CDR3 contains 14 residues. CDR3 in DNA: TGTGCCAGCAGTATACCAACAGGGTCCACTGAAGCTTTCTTT. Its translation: CASSIPTGSTEAFF.

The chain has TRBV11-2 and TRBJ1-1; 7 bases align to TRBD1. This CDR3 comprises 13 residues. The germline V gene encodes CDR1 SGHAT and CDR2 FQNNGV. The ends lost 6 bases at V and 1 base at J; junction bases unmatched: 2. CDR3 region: CASSRDRNTEAFF. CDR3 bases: TGTGCCAGCAGTCGGGACAGGAACACTGAAGCTTTCTTT.

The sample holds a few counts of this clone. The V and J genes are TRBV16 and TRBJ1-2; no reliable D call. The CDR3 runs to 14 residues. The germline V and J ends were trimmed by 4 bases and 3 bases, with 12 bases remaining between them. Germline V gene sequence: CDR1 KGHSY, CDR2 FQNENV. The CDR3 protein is CASSRLRNYYGYTF. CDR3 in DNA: TGTGCCAGCAGCCGCCTCAGGAATTACTATGGCTACACCTTC.

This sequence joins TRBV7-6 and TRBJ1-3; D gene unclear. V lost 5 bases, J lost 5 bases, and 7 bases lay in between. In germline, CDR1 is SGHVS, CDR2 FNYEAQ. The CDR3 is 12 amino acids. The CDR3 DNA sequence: TGTGCCAGCAGCCCTAGTAGAAACACCATATATTTT. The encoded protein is CASSPSRNTIYF.

This CDR3 reads CASSELPQPQHF. CDR3 nucleotide sequence: TGTGCCAGCAGTGAACTCCCCCAGCCCCAGCATTTT. The V gene is TRBV2, the J gene TRBJ1-5; no clear D. Germline loops: CDR1 SNHLY, CDR2 FYNNEI. The V and J ends lost 2 bases and 7 bases respectively, with 6 bases between them. The CDR3 runs to 12 residues.

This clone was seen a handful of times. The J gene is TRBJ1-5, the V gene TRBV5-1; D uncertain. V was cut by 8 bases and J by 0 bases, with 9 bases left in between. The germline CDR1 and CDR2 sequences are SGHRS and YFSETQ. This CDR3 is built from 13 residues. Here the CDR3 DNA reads TGCGCCAGTTCCCAGTATAGCAATCAGCCCCAGCATTTT. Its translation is CASSQYSNQPQHF.

The CDR3 nucleotides read TGTGCCAGCAGCCCGACAGGGGGCGGTGAGACCCAGTACTTC. It translates to CASSPTGGGETQYF. The V and J genes are TRBV7-3 and TRBJ2-5; 10 nucleotides align to TRBD1. The germline V gene has CDR1 SGHTA and CDR2 FQGTGA. The J segment lost 5 bases and the V segment lost 5 bases, leaving 5 bases of the junction unmatched. CDR3 size: 14 residues.

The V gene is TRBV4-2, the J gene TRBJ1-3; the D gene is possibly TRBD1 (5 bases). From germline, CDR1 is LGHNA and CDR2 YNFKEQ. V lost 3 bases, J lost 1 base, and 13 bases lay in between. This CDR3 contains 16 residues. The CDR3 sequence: CASSHSQGLSGNTIYF. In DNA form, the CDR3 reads TGTGCCAGCAGCCATTCCCAGGGTTTATCTGGAAACACCATATATTTT.

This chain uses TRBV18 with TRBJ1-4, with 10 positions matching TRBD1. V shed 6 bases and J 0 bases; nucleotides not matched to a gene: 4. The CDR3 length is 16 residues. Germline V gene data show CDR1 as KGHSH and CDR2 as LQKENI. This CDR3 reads CASSPGTGATNEKLFF. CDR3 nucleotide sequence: TGTGCCAGCTCGCCCGGGACAGGGGCAACTAATGAAAAACTGTTTTTT.

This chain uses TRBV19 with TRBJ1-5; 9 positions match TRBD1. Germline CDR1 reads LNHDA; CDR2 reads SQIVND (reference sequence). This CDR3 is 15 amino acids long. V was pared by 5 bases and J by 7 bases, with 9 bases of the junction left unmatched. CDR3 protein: CASSPMDRGGQPQHF. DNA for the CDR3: TGTGCCAGTAGTCCCATGGACAGGGGAGGACAGCCCCAGCATTTT.

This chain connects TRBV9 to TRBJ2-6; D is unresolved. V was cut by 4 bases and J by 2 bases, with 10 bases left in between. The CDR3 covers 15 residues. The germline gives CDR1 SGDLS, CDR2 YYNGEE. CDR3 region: CASSSTPTGANVLTF. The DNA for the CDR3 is TGTGCCAGCAGCTCGACACCTACTGGGGCCAACGTCCTGACTTTC.

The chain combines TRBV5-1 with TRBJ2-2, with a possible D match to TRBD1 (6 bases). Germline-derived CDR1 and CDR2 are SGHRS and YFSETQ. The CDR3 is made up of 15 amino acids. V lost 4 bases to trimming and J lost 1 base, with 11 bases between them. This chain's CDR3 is CASSPQGGNTGELFF. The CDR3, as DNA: TGCGCCAGCAGCCCCCAAGGGGGGAACACCGGGGAGCTGTTTTTT.

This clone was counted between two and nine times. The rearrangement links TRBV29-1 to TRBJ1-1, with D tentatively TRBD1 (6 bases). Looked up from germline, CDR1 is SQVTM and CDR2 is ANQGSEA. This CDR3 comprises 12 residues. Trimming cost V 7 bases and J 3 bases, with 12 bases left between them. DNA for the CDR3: TGCAGCGCCCTGGGGGCTGACACTGAAGCTTTCTTT. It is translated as CSALGADTEAFF.

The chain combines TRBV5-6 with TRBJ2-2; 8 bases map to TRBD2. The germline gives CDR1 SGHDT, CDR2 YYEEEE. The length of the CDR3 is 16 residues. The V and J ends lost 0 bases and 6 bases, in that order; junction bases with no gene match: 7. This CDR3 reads CASSLAFRGGAGELFF. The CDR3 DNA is TGTGCCAGCAGCTTGGCCTTCCGGGGGGGCGCCGGGGAGCTGTTTTTT.